This is a list of T cell receptor beta chains from one sample in a study of T cell responses to AZD1222 COVID-19 vaccine. The data were produced by immunoSEQ multiplex PCR, yet TCRdb's version contains in-frame clones alone and is incomplete. The sample contains some 130,000 clones, 70% to 90% of which appear only once. The sample consisted of peripheral blood, taken on day 0 of AZD1222 vaccination. These receptors were collected from an adult in good health. Both conserved end residues are part of each CDR3. D genes are given only for firm matches. Clone size is shown for a subset of rows, as once, few, many or a class of expanded clone.

CDR3 DNA,CDR3 protein,clone size,J gene,V gene,D gene
TGTGCCAGCAGTTGGGACAGGGGTCGGCCGGGCATTCAGTACTTC,CASSWDRGRPGIQYF,.,TRBJ2-4,TRBV6-5,TRBD1
TGTGCCAGCAGCCAAATGGCGGGGGGTGGAGATACGCAGTATTTT,CASSQMAGGGDTQYF,.,TRBJ2-3,TRBV3-1/TRBV3-2,TRBD2
TGTGCCAGCAGCGACACAGCTGAAAAACTGTTTTTT,CASSDTAEKLFF,.,TRBJ1-4,TRBV7-9,.
TGTGCCAGCAGTTTCGGAGGGGGTCGAGAGACCCAGTACTTC,CASSFGGGRETQYF,.,TRBJ2-5,TRBV27,.
TGTGCCAGCAGCGCGGGACTAGCGAGGTACAATGAGCAGTTCTTC,CASSAGLARYNEQFF,.,TRBJ2-1,TRBV7-2,TRBD2
TGTGCCAGCAGCGCCCTAAACACCGGGGAGCTGTTTTTT,CASSALNTGELFF,.,TRBJ2-2,TRBV4-2,.
TGTGCCAGCAGCCTAGACAGGGGATACACTGAAGCTTTCTTT,CASSLDRGYTEAFF,.,TRBJ1-1,TRBV9,TRBD1
TGTGCCAGCAGTGGACAGGGCAGCTCCTACAATGAGCAGTTCTTC,CASSGQGSSYNEQFF,.,TRBJ2-1,TRBV2,TRBD1
TGTGCCAGCAGCCAAGGTTTACAGGGTATTCAGCCCCAGCATTTT,CASSQGLQGIQPQHF,.,TRBJ1-5,TRBV3-1/TRBV3-2,.
TGTGCCAGCAGCCAAAGCGCGGGGCGAGAGACCCAGTACTTC,CASSQSAGRETQYF,.,TRBJ2-5,TRBV7-9,.
TGCGCCAGCAGCTTCCAGGGGGCTTACACTGAAGCTTTCTTT,CASSFQGAYTEAFF,.,TRBJ1-1,TRBV5-1,TRBD1
TGTGCCAGCAGCAGGGGGAGCTACGAGCAGTACTTC,CASSRGSYEQYF,few,TRBJ2-7,TRBV11-2,.
TGTGCCAGCAGCCCCCGACAGGGGGCAAGTTTTCAGGAGGACGTCCTGACTTTC,CASSPRQGASFQEDVLTF,.,TRBJ2-6,TRBV9,TRBD1
TGCGCCAGCAGCTTACAGGGGAACACTGAAGCTTTCTTT,CASSLQGNTEAFF,.,TRBJ1-1,TRBV4-3,.
TGTGCCAGCTCGATCCTAGCTATCGAGCAGTACTTC,CASSILAIEQYF,.,TRBJ2-7,TRBV18,.
TGTGCCAGCAGTTACTCATTTGCAGGGAACTACGAGCAGTACTTC,CASSYSFAGNYEQYF,.,TRBJ2-7,TRBV6-2/TRBV6-3,.
TGTGCCATCAGTGAGCGAGGGAACACTGAAGCTTTCTTT,CAISERGNTEAFF,.,TRBJ1-1,TRBV10-3,.
TGTGCCAGCAGCCCACTAGCGGGAGCTACGGAGCAGTACTTC,CASSPLAGATEQYF,.,TRBJ2-7,TRBV3-1/TRBV3-2,TRBD2
TGCGCCAGCTCAGCCCGGGGGAGCAATCAGCCCCAGCATTTT,CASSARGSNQPQHF,once,TRBJ1-5,TRBV10-1,.
TGTGCCAGCAGCCCTCCGCCGGGACGGATGAGTCTTAGCTATGGCTACACCTTC,CASSPPPGRMSLSYGYTF,.,TRBJ1-2,TRBV11-2,.
TGTGCCTGGAGTCGCGGTAGCTACGAGCAGTACTTC,CAWSRGSYEQYF,few,TRBJ2-7,TRBV30,.
TGTGCCTGGAGTAACCGGGATTTTAAATTCAATGAGCAGTTCTTC,CAWSNRDFKFNEQFF,few,TRBJ2-1,TRBV30,.
TGTGCCAGCAGTGACCGGGACAGGGGGGACTATGGCTACACCTTC,CASSDRDRGDYGYTF,.,TRBJ1-2,TRBV25-1,TRBD1
TGTGCCAGTCGCCTCGGGACTACCTACGAGCAGTACTTC,CASRLGTTYEQYF,.,TRBJ2-7,TRBV12-3/TRBV12-4,TRBD2
TGTGCCAGCAGCTTAGTGGCACTGCGCGGCTACACCTTC,CASSLVALRGYTF,.,TRBJ1-2,TRBV7-2,.
TGTGCCAGCAGCTCACGTAATCAGCCCCAGCATTTT,CASSSRNQPQHF,.,TRBJ1-5,TRBV5-6,.
TGTGCCAGCAGTTACTCGAATAAGGGGCAGTACTTC,CASSYSNKGQYF,.,TRBJ2-7,TRBV6-2/TRBV6-3,.
TGCGCCAGCAGCTCCTTCACGAACACCCGGGGGGCGGGCTATGGCTACACCTTC,CASSSFTNTRGAGYGYTF,.,TRBJ1-2,TRBV5-1,.
TGCGCCAGCAGCTCGGCTGGGCCGTCAGATACGCAGTATTTT,CASSSAGPSDTQYF,.,TRBJ2-3,TRBV5-1,.
TGTGCCAGCTCACCACCGGGCCTAGCGGGAGGAGCCTACGAGCAGTACTTC,CASSPPGLAGGAYEQYF,.,TRBJ2-7,TRBV18,TRBD2
TGTGCCAGCAGCTTGGCCCTGACTAGCGGGAGTGAGACCCAGTACTTC,CASSLALTSGSETQYF,.,TRBJ2-5,TRBV5-8,TRBD2
TGTGCCAGCAGCCCAGGGACAGGGGGATCATACAATGAGCAGTTCTTC,CASSPGTGGSYNEQFF,.,TRBJ2-1,TRBV13,TRBD1
TGTGCCAGCAGCTTACTTTATGGCTACACCTTC,CASSLLYGYTF,.,TRBJ1-2,TRBV7-7,.
TGTGCCAGCAGCTTAAGGTCGGGCACAGATACGCAGTATTTT,CASSLRSGTDTQYF,few,TRBJ2-3,TRBV7-6,.
TGTGCCAGCTCACCACGGAGGGACGAAGCTTTCTTT,CASSPRRDEAFF,.,TRBJ1-1,TRBV18,.
TGCAGTGCCACAAACTATGGCTACACCTTC,CSATNYGYTF,.,TRBJ1-2,TRBV20-1,.
TGTGCCAGCAGCTCCACTTACTATGGCTACACCTTC,CASSSTYYGYTF,few,TRBJ1-2,TRBV7-2,.
TGTGCCAGCAGCCCTTGGGGAGACAGGGCAAATTCACCCCTCCACTTT,CASSPWGDRANSPLHF,.,TRBJ1-6,TRBV11-2,TRBD1
TGTGCCAGCAGTGAACTCGGGACAGGGAGGACTGAAGCTTTCTTT,CASSELGTGRTEAFF,.,TRBJ1-1,TRBV6-1,TRBD1
TGTGCCAGCAGCTTAGTTGGGCCCCAGCATTTT,CASSLVGPQHF,.,TRBJ1-5,TRBV7-9,.
TGTGCCAGCAGTGAGGGCAGATCCAACTATGGCTACACCTTC,CASSEGRSNYGYTF,.,TRBJ1-2,TRBV2,.
TGTGCCACCCGGAGTTCTGGAAACACCATATATTTT,CATRSSGNTIYF,.,TRBJ1-3,TRBV6-5,.
TGTGCCTGGAGAGGGGGACTCGAGATCTATGGCTACACCTTC,CAWRGGLEIYGYTF,.,TRBJ1-2,TRBV30,.
TGTGCCAGCAGTGAAGCGTTAGCGGGACCTTACGAGCAGTACTTC,CASSEALAGPYEQYF,few,TRBJ2-7,TRBV6-1,TRBD2
TGTGCCTGGAGTCGGAATCAAGAGACCCAGTACTTC,CAWSRNQETQYF,.,TRBJ2-5,TRBV30,.